Each of the 30 T cell receptor beta chains below was sequenced from the same sample in a study of cytomegalovirus exposure and HLA in healthy donors. This PCR relied on a set of 60 Vbeta primers and 13 Jbeta primers. The assay was immunoSEQ multiplex PCR, and TCRdb's table has in-frame clones only and misses some. The sample has more than 95,000 clones; roughly 75% are singletons. Sequenced sample: PBMCs. These receptors originate from a woman in her thirties or forties in good health and CMV-seronegative.

The chain has TRBV7-9 and TRBJ2-2; 7 bases map to TRBD1. The CDR3 is made up of 14 amino acids. Germline trimming cut 5 bases from V and 7 bases from J; bases unmatched to any gene: 7. Germline V gene data show CDR1 as SEHNR and CDR2 as FQNEAQ (reference sequence). CDR3 residues: CASSDPGGIGELFF. The DNA for the CDR3 is TGTGCCAGCAGCGACCCAGGGGGTATCGGGGAGCTGTTTTTT. Using reference TRBV7-9 and TRBJ2-2 for the parts outside the CDR3, the full variable domain is DTGVSQNPRHKITKRGQNVTFRCDPISEHNRLYWYRQTLGQGPEFLTYFQNEAQLEKSRLLSDRFSAERPKGSFSTLEIQRTEQGDSAMYLCASSDPGGIGELFFGEGSRLTVL.

The genes are TRBV25-1 and TRBJ2-1; no firm D call. Germline loops: CDR1 MGHDK, CDR2 SYGVNS. With 5 bases removed from V and 5 bases from J, the gap between germline ends came to 13 bases. The CDR3 is made up of 14 amino acids. The CDR3 is CASSLHTPHNEQFF. In nucleotides, the CDR3 is TGTGCCAGCAGTCTCCATACTCCACACAATGAGCAGTTCTTC.

This clone was counted between two and nine times. This sequence joins TRBV4-1 and TRBJ2-7, with D possibly being TRBD2 (5 bases). V lost 6 bases, J lost 0 bases, and 18 bases lay in between. The CDR3 has 16 amino acids. Germline V gene sequence: CDR1 MGHRA, CDR2 YSYEKL. The CDR3 protein is CASRLELTGISYEQYF. DNA of the CDR3: TGCGCCAGCAGGCTCGAATTAACGGGGATCTCCTACGAGCAGTACTTC.

On this clone itself: The identical CDR3 is also encoded by other nucleotide sequences in the sample. The rearrangement uses TRBV6-6 and TRBJ1-2; D is uncertain. The CDR3 sequence is 11 residues long. Germline V gene lookup returns CDR1 MNHNY and CDR2 SVGAGI (reference sequence). Trimming left V 8 bases short and J 0 bases short, with 4 bases between. Written as DNA, the CDR3 is TGTGCCAGCCAGACTAACTATGGCTACACCTTC. Translating it yields CASQTNYGYTF.

This rearrangement joins TRBV19 to TRBJ2-7, with D possibly matching TRBD1 (6 bases). This CDR3 comprises 13 residues. Germline CDR1 and CDR2: LNHDA and SQIVND (reference sequence). V lost 10 bases, J lost 0 bases, and 13 bases lay in between. The CDR3 DNA follows: TGTGCCACCCAACGGGACAACTCCTACGAGCAGTACTTC. Translation gives CATQRDNSYEQYF.

J is TRBJ1-1 and V is TRBV28; tentatively, D is TRBD1 (5 bases). Trimming removed 2 bases at V and 8 bases at J, with 12 bases between. This CDR3 comprises 13 residues. Germline values: CDR1 MDHEN, CDR2 SYDVKM. The CDR3 reads CASSLMDRTEAFF. The CDR3 DNA reads as TGTGCCAGCAGTTTAATGGATAGGACAGAAGCTTTCTTT.

This chain uses TRBV5-6 with TRBJ2-1; 7 positions match TRBD2. After removal of 2 bases from V and 6 bases from J, the junction contained 14 bases not matched to a gene. This CDR3 contains 17 residues. From germline, CDR1 is SGHDT and CDR2 YYEEEE. Here the CDR3 reads CASSLGFAGALVNEQFF. CDR3 DNA sequence: TGTGCCAGCAGCTTAGGGTTCGCGGGAGCCTTAGTCAATGAGCAGTTCTTC. The full variable domain, with the rest looked up from reference TRBV5-6 and TRBJ2-1, is DAGVTQSPTHLIKTRGQQVTLRCSPKSGHDTVSWYQQALGQGPQFIFQYYEEEERQRGNFPDRFSGHQFPNYSSELNVNALLLGDSALYLCASSLGFAGALVNEQFFGPGTRLTVL.

The rearrangement links TRBV18 to TRBJ1-3; no clear D gene. Trimming took off 3 bases at V and 2 bases at J, with 8 bases between the two ends. The V gene's germline CDR1 is KGHSH and CDR2 LQKENI. The CDR3 extends over 14 amino acids. This CDR3 reads CASSPKQAGNTIYF. The DNA of the CDR3 is TGTGCCAGCTCACCGAAACAAGCTGGAAACACCATATATTTT.

Comment on this clone: The same CDR3 arises from other DNA sequences in this sample as well. V is TRBV19 and J is TRBJ1-1, with D possibly being TRBD1 (6 bases). Germline V gene data show CDR1 as LNHDA and CDR2 as SQIVND (reference sequence). CDR3 size: 14 residues. V dropped 5 bases and J dropped 12 bases, with 22 bases sitting between them. This chain's CDR3 is CASSPMGQQGRTFF. In DNA, the CDR3 is TGTGCCAGTAGTCCAATGGGACAACAGGGTAGGACTTTCTTT.

V gene TRBV19 combines with J gene TRBJ2-7; the match to TRBD1 covers 10 bases. J was trimmed by 6 bases and V by 4 bases; bases with no gene match: 6. Germline V CDR1 and CDR2: LNHDA, SQIVND (reference sequence). The CDR3 covers 14 residues. CDR3 residues: CASSTGQGSGEQYF. For the CDR3, the DNA is TGTGCCAGTAGTACGGGACAGGGGAGCGGCGAGCAGTACTTC.

The chain recombines TRBV7-6 with TRBJ2-3; a weak D match, TRBD2 (6 bases). V was cut by 4 bases and J by 2 bases, with 16 bases left in between. Germline V gene lookup returns CDR1 SGHVS and CDR2 FNYEAQ. This CDR3 is 16 amino acids long. For the CDR3, the DNA is TGTGCCAGCAGCTCGAATGCCGGGAGCGCCACAGATACGCAGTATTTT. It translates to CASSSNAGSATDTQYF.

The chain uses TRBV15 and TRBJ2-2; TRBD1 is a possible D gene (5 bases). Germline values: CDR1 LNHNV, CDR2 YYDKDF (reference sequence). Trimming stripped 6 bases from V and 2 bases from J, with 10 bases between. The CDR3 covers 14 residues. The CDR3 spells CATSAQGNTGELFF. CDR3 nucleotides: TGTGCCACCAGTGCGCAGGGAAACACCGGGGAGCTGTTTTTT.

CDR3: CASSQDRSSGPSYNEQFF. CDR3 bases: TGCGCCAGCAGCCAAGATCGGAGTAGCGGGCCTTCCTACAATGAGCAGTTCTTC. The V gene is TRBV4-1, the J gene TRBJ2-1; 7 nucleotides line up with TRBD2. Unmatched junction bases numbered 9, after V lost 0 bases and J lost 1 base. CDR3 length: 18 residues. CDR1 and CDR2 from the germline V gene are MGHRA and YSYEKL.

This chain connects TRBV30 to TRBJ2-7, with TRBD2 matching 8 bases. V dropped 0 bases and J dropped 6; count of bases not matched to a gene: 7. Germline assignment: CDR1 GTSNPN and CDR2 SVGIG (reference sequence). The CDR3 extends over 14 amino acids. CDR3 nucleotide sequence: TGTGCCTGGAGTGTTGCTAGCGGGTATGGCGAGCAGTACTTC. It encodes CAWSVASGYGEQYF.

The chain is built from TRBV2 and TRBJ2-5, with D possibly TRBD1 on 5 matching bases. Germline V CDR1 and CDR2: SNHLY, FYNNEI. The CDR3 extends over 15 amino acids. V was trimmed by 6 bases and J by 5 bases, leaving 19 bases between them. CDR3 sequence: CASRLQDHQIETQYF. CDR3 DNA: TGTGCCAGCAGGCTACAGGATCACCAAATCGAGACCCAGTACTTC.

This CDR3 is CASSDPGLALGEQFF. CDR3 coding DNA: TGTGCCAGCAGTGATCCGGGACTAGCTTTGGGGGAGCAGTTCTTC. The chain combines TRBV25-1 with TRBJ2-1; TRBD2 agrees at 9 bases. CDR1 and CDR2 from the germline V gene are MGHDK and SYGVNS. J gave up 10 bases and V 3 bases, and 10 bases lay outside the gene matches. There are 15 residues in the CDR3.

This rearrangement joins TRBV4-3 to TRBJ1-6; 7 positions agree with TRBD1. The germline V gene encodes CDR1 LGHNA and CDR2 YSLEER. The CDR3 spans 16 residues. V lost 0 bases and J lost 8; bases outside the gene matches: 7. CDR3 DNA: TGCGCCAGCAGCCAAGAATGGGGACAGTTCTATTCACCCCTCCACTTT. Translated: CASSQEWGQFYSPLHF.

The V call is TRBV18, the J call TRBJ2-1, with a possible D match to TRBD2 (5 bases). Germline V gives CDR1 KGHSH, CDR2 LQKENI. There are 17 residues in the CDR3. Trimming left V 6 bases short and J 1 base short, with 19 bases between. The CDR3 coding sequence is TGTGCCAGCTCGACCACTCTCTCGGGGTTTTCCTACAATGAGCAGTTCTTC. This gives the protein CASSTTLSGFSYNEQFF.

The V call is TRBV6-4, the J call TRBJ2-3; the match to TRBD2 covers 11 bases. The CDR3 runs 14 residues. After removal of 2 bases from V and 10 bases from J, the junction contained 5 bases not matched to a gene. Germline V gene lookup returns CDR1 MRHNA and CDR2 SNTAGT. The CDR3 DNA reads TGTGCCAGCAGTGACGAAACTAGCGGGAGATCGCAGTATTTT. Its translation: CASSDETSGRSQYF.

The gene calls are TRBV9 and TRBJ1-1; 7 bases match TRBD1. J lost 1 base, V lost 2 bases, and 5 bases had no gene match. This CDR3 has 15 residues. Looked up from germline, CDR1 is SGDLS and CDR2 is YYNGEE. The CDR3 DNA sequence: TGTGCCAGCAGCGTCGGGACAGTCCAGAACACTGAAGCTTTCTTT. Residues: CASSVGTVQNTEAFF.

This clone was recorded a few times. This chain links TRBV10-3 with TRBJ1-1, with D unclear. Germline CDR1 and CDR2: ENHRY and SYGVKD. The CDR3 runs 15 residues. Trimming left V 5 bases short and J 5 bases short, with 18 bases between. CDR3 sequence: CAISSLEVLTTEAFF. As DNA, the CDR3 is TGTGCCATCAGTTCCTTAGAGGTTCTGACTACTGAAGCTTTCTTT.

The chain recombines TRBV4-3 with TRBJ1-1, with 7 bases aligning to TRBD1. V shed 1 base, J shed 12 bases, and the junction held 11 bases outside the gene matches. CDR3 length: 14 residues. Germline lookup yields CDR1 LGHNA and CDR2 YSLEER. In DNA form, the CDR3 reads TGCGCCAGCAGCCAAGGGTTCAGGGGGGCTGGATCTTTCTTT. This sequence encodes CASSQGFRGAGSFF.

This clone was counted once. The chain employs TRBV18 and TRBJ2-5, with a tentative D call TRBD1 (5 bases). The DNA end favors TRBJ2-7, so the J call may be wrong. The CDR3 is 15 amino acids. CDR1 is KGHSH and CDR2 is LQKENI in the germline V gene. DNA for the CDR3: TGTGCCAGCTCACCATTCGACAGCGATATCCACGAGCAGTACTTC. It yields the protein CASSPFDSDIHEQYF.

The genes are TRBV28 and TRBJ2-1, with D maybe TRBD2 (7 bases). This CDR3 contains 16 residues. The germline V and J ends were trimmed by 4 bases and 7 bases, with 20 bases remaining between them. Germline V lookup: CDR1 MDHEN, CDR2 SYDVKM. As DNA, the CDR3 is TGTGCCAGCAGTTCACGCCGGGGGGCTGGTGAGAATGAGCAGTTCTTC. The encoded protein is CASSSRRGAGENEQFF.

The rearrangement joins TRBV28 to TRBJ2-5; TRBD1 matches 8 bases. The length of the CDR3 is 13 residues. Losses at the gene ends were 7 bases for V and 5 bases for J; bases not matched to a gene: 6. Germline V gene data show CDR1 as MDHEN and CDR2 as SYDVKM. CDR3 nucleotides: TGTGCCAGCAACGGCAGGGGGCACGAGACCCAGTACTTC. Translating gives CASNGRGHETQYF.

This clone was seen a few times. The chain is built from TRBV12-5 and TRBJ2-7, with a weak D call TRBD2 (6 bases). V lost 10 bases and J lost 3, with 31 bases in between. The V gene's germline CDR1 is LGHNT and CDR2 FRNRAP. The length of the CDR3 is 18 residues. The CDR3 loop reads CATYKPSGGRVRYYEQYF. CDR3 bases: TGTGCTACCTATAAACCCTCCGGGGGACGGGTAAGGTACTACGAGCAGTACTTC.

This chain connects TRBV7-9 to TRBJ1-2; 9 nucleotides agree with TRBD1. CDR1 and CDR2 from the germline V gene are SEHNR and FQNEAQ (reference sequence). The CDR3 length is 14 residues. With 5 bases clipped from V and 4 bases from J, the junction kept 5 bases outside the gene matches. The CDR3 sequence is CASSPTGGFYGYTF. The CDR3, as DNA: TGTGCCAGCAGCCCCACAGGGGGCTTCTATGGCTACACCTTC. Variable domain in full (rest from reference TRBV7-9 and TRBJ1-2): DTGVSQNPRHKITKRGQNVTFRCDPISEHNRLYWYRQTLGQGPEFLTYFQNEAQLEKSRLLSDRFSAERPKGSFSTLEIQRTEQGDSAMYLCASSPTGGFYGYTFGSGTRLTVV.

The rearrangement uses TRBV27 and TRBJ1-1; D remains ambiguous. The germline gives CDR1 MNHEY, CDR2 SMNVEV (reference sequence). This CDR3 spans 13 amino acids. Deletions cut 5 bases from V and 4 bases from J, with 11 bases between. CDR3 residues: CASSASGGTEAFF. The CDR3 DNA sequence: TGTGCCAGCAGTGCCTCGGGTGGCACTGAAGCTTTCTTT.

This chain uses TRBV5-4 with TRBJ1-3, with TRBD1 identical over 7 bases. With 4 bases clipped from V and 0 bases from J, the junction kept 4 bases outside the gene matches. Germline CDR1 SGHNT, CDR2 YYREEE (reference sequence). The CDR3 sequence is 15 residues long. The CDR3 here is CASSLTGASGNTIYF. The CDR3 bases are TGTGCCAGCAGCCTAACAGGGGCCTCTGGAAACACCATATATTTT.

The chain combines TRBV7-9 with TRBJ2-7; no clear D. Trimming removed 5 bases at V and 2 bases at J, with 10 bases between. CDR3 size: 13 residues. The germline CDR1 and CDR2 sequences are SEHNR and FQNEAQ (reference sequence). Here the CDR3 reads CASSHTQTYEQYF. The DNA of the CDR3 is TGTGCCAGCAGCCATACCCAGACCTACGAGCAGTACTTC.